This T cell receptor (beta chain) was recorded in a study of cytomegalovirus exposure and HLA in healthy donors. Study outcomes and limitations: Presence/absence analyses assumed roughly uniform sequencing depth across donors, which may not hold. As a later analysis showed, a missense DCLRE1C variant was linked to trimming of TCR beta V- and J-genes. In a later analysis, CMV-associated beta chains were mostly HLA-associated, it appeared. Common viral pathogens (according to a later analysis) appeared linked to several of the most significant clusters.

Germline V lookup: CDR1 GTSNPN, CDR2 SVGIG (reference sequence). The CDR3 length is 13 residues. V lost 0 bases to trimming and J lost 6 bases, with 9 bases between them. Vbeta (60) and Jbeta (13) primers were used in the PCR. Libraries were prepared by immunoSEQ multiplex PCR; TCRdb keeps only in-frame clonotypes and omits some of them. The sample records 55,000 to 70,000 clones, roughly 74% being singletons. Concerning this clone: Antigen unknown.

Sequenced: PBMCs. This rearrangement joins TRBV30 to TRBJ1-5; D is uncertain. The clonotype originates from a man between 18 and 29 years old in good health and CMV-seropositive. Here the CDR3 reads CAWSVQESQPQHF. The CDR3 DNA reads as TGTGCCTGGAGTGTACAAGAATCTCAGCCCCAGCATTTT.